This entry lists 30 T cell receptor beta chains sequenced from one sample in a study of identical twins. TCRdb re-called the 5' RACE reads through MiXCR, storing one row per CDR3 protein. The data hold about 220,000 distinct CDR3 sequences, with 7.5% observed a single time. The sample was also linked to a second study, of yellow fever vaccine responses in identical twins.

Source material: memory (CD45RO+) T cells sorted from blood. These receptors were obtained from a woman aged 18 to 35 in good health.

The table lists this clonotype with a few counts. The V and J genes are TRBV28 and TRBJ2-3; D may be TRBD2 (6 bases). Germline values: CDR1 MDHEN, CDR2 SYDVKM. Trimming took off 6 bases at V and 4 bases at J, with 14 bases between the two ends. This CDR3 has 14 amino acids. The CDR3 protein is CASSRSGRADTQYF. For the CDR3, the DNA is TGTGCCAGCAGCCGTAGCGGTCGAGCAGATACGCAGTATTTT. Based on the CDR3 plus reference TRBV28 and TRBJ2-3, the full variable domain is DVKVTQSSRYLVKRTGEKVFLECVQDMDHENMFWYRQDPGLGLRLIYFSYDVKMKEKGDIPEGYSVSREKKERFSLILESASTNQTSMYLCASSRSGRADTQYFGPGTRLTVL.

The chain links TRBV6-5 to TRBJ2-3; weak D call: TRBD2 (5 bases). Germline CDR1 is MNHEY and CDR2 is SVGAGI. V gave up 4 bases and J gave up 0 bases, with 17 bases separating them. The CDR3 covers 17 residues. CDR3 sequence (DNA): TGTGCCAGCAGTTGGGAGAGGCAGGTCCCTAGCACAGATACGCAGTATTTT. The encoded protein is CASSWERQVPSTDTQYF.

This clonotype has a count of ten or more. The chain combines TRBV12-3 or TRBV12-4 with TRBJ2-5; 7 nucleotides agree with TRBD2. The trim removed 6 bases at V and 3 bases at J, leaving 4 bases unmatched. CDR3 length equals 13 residues. CDR3 sequence: CASRPAGEETQYF. The CDR3 coding sequence is TGTGCCAGCAGACCGGCGGGAGAAGAGACCCAGTACTTC.

This clonotype was detected only a few times. The chain has TRBV7-2 and TRBJ2-7; 10 bases are a match to TRBD1. The V gene end was trimmed by 0 bases and the J gene end by 2 bases; junction bases not matched to a gene: 4. CDR1 is SGHTA, CDR2 FQGNSA, per germline. The CDR3 totals 16 residues. The CDR3 sequence is CASSLASGTGAYEQYF. CDR3 coding DNA: TGTGCCAGCAGCTTAGCGTCCGGGACAGGGGCCTACGAGCAGTACTTC.

The chain joins TRBV11-2 to TRBJ1-2; D uncertain. The CDR3 has 14 amino acids. Trimming removed 5 bases from V and 2 bases from J, with 12 bases in between. Germline V gene data show CDR1 as SGHAT and CDR2 as FQNNGV. The CDR3 sequence is CASSRSQNNYGYTF. The CDR3 DNA reads TGTGCCAGCAGCCGCTCTCAGAACAACTATGGCTACACCTTC.

This chain links TRBV10-3 with TRBJ2-3; 9 positions match TRBD1. In germline, CDR1 is ENHRY, CDR2 SYGVKD. This CDR3 is built from 17 residues. Unmatched junction bases numbered 12, after V lost 8 bases and J lost 0 bases. Written as DNA, the CDR3 is TGTGCCATCCATGGACAGGGGACTAACTTTAGCACAGATACGCAGTATTTT. The encoded protein is CAIHGQGTNFSTDTQYF.

This clonotype was recorded many times. The chain uses TRBV24-1 and TRBJ1-5; D remains ambiguous. The CDR3 is 14 amino acids. The ends were cut back, 2 bases at V and 2 bases at J, with 6 bases in the middle. The germline V gene has CDR1 KGHDR and CDR2 SFDVKD. CDR3 nucleotide sequence: TGTGCCACCAGTGATTCCAACCGCAATCAGCCCCAGCATTTT. Translated: CATSDSNRNQPQHF.

CDR3 sequence (DNA): TGCAGTGCTAGACAGGACAGGGCGGAGCAGCCCCAGCATTTT. Its translation: CSARQDRAEQPQHF. V usage is TRBV20-1 and J usage is TRBJ1-5; TRBD1 matches 8 bases. CDR3 length: 14 residues. The V and J ends lost 2 bases and 7 bases, in that order; junction bases with no gene match: 7. Germline CDR1 reads DFQATT; CDR2 reads SNEGSKA (reference sequence).

In regard to this clonotype: The junction shows a germline mismatch at one end, possibly a read error. The chain employs TRBV12-3 or TRBV12-4 and TRBJ2-2; D possibly corresponds to TRBD2 (5 bases). CDR3 length: 19 residues. DNA for the CDR3: TGTGCCTGCAGTTTAGCGCCGGACCCCCGTAAGGTACCAACCGGGGAGCTGTTTTTT. It is translated as CACSLAPDPRKVPTGELFF.

This chain connects TRBV20-1 to TRBJ2-1, with D tentatively TRBD1 or TRBD2 (6 bases each). In germline, CDR1 is DFQATT, CDR2 SNEGSKA (reference sequence). The CDR3 covers 16 residues. V shed 0 bases and J shed 4 bases, with 16 bases lying between them. The DNA of the CDR3 is TGCAGTGCTAGAGATCGGACGACAGGAGGGTACAATGAGCAGTTCTTC. Translated: CSARDRTTGGYNEQFF.

This clonotype was detected a few times. The chain has TRBV20-1 and TRBJ2-7; 7 bases fit TRBD1. The CDR3 loop spans 15 amino acids. Per germline, CDR1 DFQATT and CDR2 SNEGSKA (reference sequence). Unmatched junction bases numbered 12, after V lost 4 bases and J lost 3 bases. The CDR3 DNA is TGCAGTGCTATCGGAGAAGGACAGGTCGTCTACGAGCAGTACTTC. This encodes CSAIGEGQVVYEQYF.

V and J are TRBV11-2 and TRBJ2-7; D is possibly TRBD2 (5 bases). Trimming took off 4 bases at V and 5 bases at J, with 18 bases between the two ends. Germline V gene data show CDR1 as SGHAT and CDR2 as FQNNGV. This CDR3 spans 15 amino acids. CDR3 nucleotides: TGTGCCAGCAGCTACCGCATGCGGGTAGGTGACGAGCAGTACTTC. This sequence encodes CASSYRMRVGDEQYF.

The rearrangement uses TRBV15 and TRBJ1-2, with a tentative D call TRBD1 (6 bases). Germline V lookup: CDR1 LNHNV, CDR2 YYDKDF (reference sequence). Trimming cost V 3 bases and J 4 bases, with 18 bases left between them. There are 16 residues in the CDR3. CDR3 protein: CATSSGPGQLPYGYTF. DNA for the CDR3: TGTGCCACCAGCAGTGGCCCCGGACAGCTGCCCTATGGCTACACCTTC.

The chain uses TRBV7-2 and TRBJ2-5; D possibly corresponds to TRBD1 (6 bases). The CDR3 has 14 residues. The V gene's germline CDR1 is SGHTA and CDR2 FQGNSA. Trimming removed 3 bases from V and 6 bases from J, with 14 bases in between. CDR3 nucleotides: TGTGCCAGCAGCTTCGGCCAGGGGAGACAGACCCAGTACTTC. Translating gives CASSFGQGRQTQYF.

The chain joins TRBV20-1 to TRBJ2-7; unclear D gene. The CDR3 runs to 14 residues. Germline CDR1 is DFQATT and CDR2 is SNEGSKA (reference sequence). Trimming removed 3 bases from V and 4 bases from J, with 16 bases in between. The CDR3: CSASAGPEPYEQYF. The CDR3 nucleotides read TGCAGTGCTAGTGCCGGGCCAGAGCCTTACGAGCAGTACTTC.

This clonotype has just a few counts. This chain joins TRBV6-1 and TRBJ2-1; TRBD2 matches 11 bases. The CDR3 has 15 amino acids. The J segment lost 0 bases and the V segment lost 10 bases, leaving 5 bases of the junction unmatched. Germline V CDR1 and CDR2: MNHNS, SASEGT. The CDR3 nucleotides read TGTGCCACGAAGGGACTAGCGGACTCCTACAATGAGCAGTTCTTC. Translated, it gives CATKGLADSYNEQFF.

This clonotype was seen at least ten times. The chain couples TRBV12-3 or TRBV12-4 to TRBJ2-1; tentatively, D is TRBD2 (6 bases). V was cut by 5 bases and J by 5 bases, with 16 bases left in between. This CDR3 has 15 residues. The CDR3 here is CASSRGGEGHNEQFF. The CDR3 nucleotides are TGTGCCAGCAGTAGAGGAGGGGAAGGGCACAATGAGCAGTTCTTC.

The rearrangement uses TRBV20-1 and TRBJ2-1; D is unclear. Germline CDR1 and CDR2: DFQATT and SNEGSKA (reference sequence). The ends were cut back, 6 bases at V and 6 bases at J, with 12 bases in the middle. This CDR3 contains 12 residues. The CDR3 spells CSAVPRVNEQFF. CDR3 bases: TGCAGTGCCGTTCCTAGGGTCAATGAGCAGTTCTTC.

The genes are TRBV7-2 and TRBJ2-7; D might be TRBD2 (5 bases). In germline, CDR1 is SGHTA, CDR2 FQGNSA. CDR3 length: 13 amino acids. V lost 5 bases to trimming and J lost 6 bases, with 14 bases between them. The CDR3 DNA is TGTGCCAGCAGCCCTAAGCCGGGGTTCGAGCAGTACTTC. Residues: CASSPKPGFEQYF. The full variable domain, with the rest looked up from reference TRBV7-2 and TRBJ2-7, is GAGVSQSPSNKVTEKGKDVELRCDPISGHTALYWYRQSLGQGLEFLIYFQGNSAPDKSGLPSDRFSAERTGGSVSTLTIQRTQQEDSAVYLCASSPKPGFEQYFGPGTRLTVT.

V gene TRBV12-3 or TRBV12-4 combines with J gene TRBJ2-7; 7 bases match TRBD1. The CDR3 extends over 15 amino acids. The junction had 11 bases not matched to a gene; V was cut back by 2 bases and J by 7 bases. The CDR3 protein is CASSLIRDSGWEQYF. The CDR3 bases are TGTGCCAGCAGTTTAATCCGGGACAGTGGATGGGAGCAGTACTTC.

As to this clonotype: This may be a read error: a much more frequent sequence differs by one nucleotide. The rearrangement uses TRBV28 and TRBJ2-2; 10 bases align to TRBD1. The CDR3 runs to 15 residues. Germline loops: CDR1 MDHEN, CDR2 SYDVKM. Germline trimming cut 6 bases from V and 3 bases from J; bases unmatched to any gene: 4. The CDR3: CASRSGQGDTGELFF. The CDR3 nucleotides read TGTGCCAGCAGGAGCGGACAGGGGGACACCGGGGAGCTGTTTTTT. The entire variable domain, with the rest obtained from reference TRBV28 and TRBJ2-2, is as follows: DVKVTQSSRYLVKRTGEKVFLECVQDMDHENMFWYRQDPGLGLRLIYFSYDVKMKEKGDIPEGYSVSREKKERFSLILESASTNQTSMYLCASRSGQGDTGELFFGEGSRLTVL.

This clonotype was seen ten or more times. The chain has TRBV9 and TRBJ2-5, with TRBD2 identical over 8 bases. CDR3 length: 14 amino acids. Germline CDR1 and CDR2: SGDLS and YYNGEE. Trimming took 0 bases from V and 4 from J; bases not matched to a gene: 2. The CDR3 loop is CASSVGAGGETQYF. The CDR3 DNA reads as TGTGCCAGCAGCGTAGGCGCGGGGGGAGAGACCCAGTACTTC. Full variable domain (outside the CDR3, taken from reference TRBV9 and TRBJ2-5): DSGVTQTPKHLITATGQRVTLRCSPRSGDLSVYWYQQSLDQGLQFLIQYYNGEERAKGNILERFSAQQFPDLHSELNLSSLELGDSALYFCASSVGAGGETQYFGPGTRLLVL.

This sequence joins TRBV6-6 and TRBJ1-5, with D tentatively TRBD1 (5 bases). This CDR3 is 13 amino acids long. Trimming shortened V by 7 bases and J by 6 bases, and 13 bases separated the two germline ends. Germline V CDR1 and CDR2: MNHNY, SVGAGI (reference sequence). The CDR3 sequence: CASMRGRGQPQHF. As DNA, the CDR3 is TGTGCCAGCATGAGGGGAAGGGGTCAGCCCCAGCATTTT.

This clonotype was seen a few times. This chain connects TRBV5-1 to TRBJ1-5; no reliable D call. Trimming left V 5 bases short and J 7 bases short, with 10 bases between. CDR3 length: 12 amino acids. Germline CDR1 is SGHRS and CDR2 is YFSETQ. As DNA, the CDR3 is TGCGCCAGCAGTATAATGGGCCAGCCCCAGCATTTT. The encoded protein is CASSIMGQPQHF.

This clonotype has a handful of counts. The chain is built from TRBV6-5 and TRBJ2-7; perhaps TRBD2 as D (5 bases). CDR3 size: 12 residues. V lost 4 bases and J lost 6, with 10 bases in between. Germline values: CDR1 MNHEY, CDR2 SVGAGI. The CDR3: CASSSTTGEQYF. CDR3 DNA: TGTGCCAGCAGTTCGACTACCGGCGAGCAGTACTTC.

This clonotype has only a few counts. The CDR3 DNA follows: TGTGCCAGCTCACCCTGGGGAGAGGGGACAGATACGCAGTATTTT. This encodes CASSPWGEGTDTQYF. The chain uses TRBV18 and TRBJ2-3; D is perhaps TRBD1 or TRBD2 (5 bases each). V lost 3 bases and J 3 bases, leaving 13 bases between the germline ends. The CDR3 covers 15 residues. Germline-derived CDR1 and CDR2 are KGHSH and LQKENI.

This clonotype was counted between two and nine times. The chain joins TRBV2 to TRBJ1-2, with no clear D. The CDR3 covers 12 residues. Germline V lookup: CDR1 SNHLY, CDR2 FYNNEI. Trimming took 5 bases from V and 4 from J, leaving 8 bases between them. CDR3 residues: CASSQYSYGYTF. CDR3 bases: TGTGCCAGCAGTCAGTATTCCTATGGCTACACCTTC.

The V call is TRBV18, the J call TRBJ1-2, with TRBD1 as a possible D gene (6 bases). Trimming cost V 0 bases and J 3 bases, with 14 bases left between them. Germline assignment: CDR1 KGHSH and CDR2 LQKENI. The CDR3 is 16 amino acids. The CDR3 region is CASSPPDARGYYGYTF. The CDR3 DNA reads TGTGCCAGCTCACCACCGGATGCCAGGGGCTACTATGGCTACACCTTC.

This clonotype was observed at least ten times. The chain joins TRBV6-1 to TRBJ2-1, with 9 bases aligning to TRBD2. Germline V gene sequence: CDR1 MNHNS, CDR2 SASEGT. The CDR3 is 15 residues long. After removal of 7 bases from V and 6 bases from J, the junction contained 10 bases not matched to a gene. The CDR3 DNA follows: TGTGCCAGCATTCCTAGCGGGGCATGGGGCAATGAGCAGTTCTTC. Protein sequence: CASIPSGAWGNEQFF.

At least ten counts were recorded for this clonotype. This chain joins TRBV4-2 and TRBJ2-1, with a possible D match to TRBD1 (5 bases). Per germline, CDR1 LGHNA and CDR2 YNFKEQ. The V and J ends lost 3 bases and 4 bases respectively, with 13 bases between them. The CDR3 sequence is 15 residues long. The CDR3 region has the DNA TGTGCCAGCAGCCAGCAGCTGGGGCCTTACAATGAGCAGTTCTTC. Amino acid sequence: CASSQQLGPYNEQFF.